Listed below are T cell receptor beta chains from one sample, sequenced in a study of T cells after yellow fever vaccination. TCRdb re-derived calls from the 5' RACE reads in MiXCR, one entry per CDR3 protein. The table has approximately 31,000 distinct CDR3 sequences, about 11% seen once; the top ten hold around 10%. The material was PBMCs, either bulk or a sorted T-cell subset (CD4+, CD8+, memory, or dextramer-sorted; not recorded which), obtained around 15 days after the first yellow fever vaccination. The receptor source for this set is a man between 18 and 29 years old who received the YFV17D yellow fever vaccine. Each CDR3 is given with its conserved first and last residue. D genes are given only for firm matches. Rows give clone size only sometimes, using once, few, many, or a class for an expanded clone.

v_call: TRBV7-7; clone_size: many; j_call: TRBJ2-2; d_call: -; cdr3_nt: TGTGCCAGCAGCCCACAGGGTCCGAACACCGGGGAGCTGTTTTTT; cdr3_aa: CASSPQGPNTGELFF
v_call: TRBV27; clone_size: many; j_call: TRBJ2-3; d_call: -; cdr3_nt: TGTGCCAGCAGTCCCGGACAGTTCACAGATACGCAGTATTTT; cdr3_aa: CASSPGQFTDTQYF
v_call: TRBV5-1; clone_size: many; j_call: TRBJ2-3; d_call: -; cdr3_nt: TGCGCCAGCAGCCGGACAGGCACAGATACGCAGTATTTT; cdr3_aa: CASSRTGTDTQYF
v_call: TRBV20-1; clone_size: medium-sized; j_call: TRBJ1-4; d_call: TRBD1; cdr3_nt: TGCAGTGCCGGGACAGCGGCAACTAATGAAAAACTGTTTTTT; cdr3_aa: CSAGTAATNEKLFF
v_call: TRBV24-1; clone_size: many; j_call: TRBJ2-2; d_call: TRBD1; cdr3_nt: TGTGCCACCGGGACAGGGGACACCGGGGAGCTGTTTTTT; cdr3_aa: CATGTGDTGELFF
v_call: TRBV27; clone_size: many; j_call: TRBJ1-5; d_call: -; cdr3_nt: TGTGCCAGCAGTTTATCCTGGAATGTGCCCCAGCATTTT; cdr3_aa: CASSLSWNVPQHF
v_call: TRBV10-3; clone_size: many; j_call: TRBJ2-3; d_call: TRBD1; cdr3_nt: TGTGCCATCAGTGAGTCGCCCTCTCGGCGGCGACAGGGCCTCACAGATACGCAGTATTTT; cdr3_aa: CAISESPSRRRQGLTDTQYF
v_call: TRBV24-1; clone_size: many; j_call: TRBJ2-3; d_call: TRBD2; cdr3_nt: TGTGCCACCAGTGATGCGCGAACTAGCGGGGGGGTTGGAGATACGCAGTATTTT; cdr3_aa: CATSDARTSGGVGDTQYF
v_call: TRBV20-1; clone_size: many; j_call: TRBJ2-1; d_call: TRBD1; cdr3_nt: TGCGGACCGTCGACAGGGCCCTCCTACAATGAGCAGTTCTTC; cdr3_aa: CGPSTGPSYNEQFF
v_call: TRBV6-1; clone_size: many; j_call: TRBJ1-2; d_call: -; cdr3_nt: TGTGCCAGCAGAGAATCGGGGGGGCATGGCTACACCTTC; cdr3_aa: CASRESGGHGYTF
v_call: TRBV27; clone_size: many; j_call: TRBJ2-3; d_call: TRBD2; cdr3_nt: TGTGCCAGCAAGGGAGCTCCGGGGACTAGCGGGCAAAGCACAGATACGCAGTATTTT; cdr3_aa: CASKGAPGTSGQSTDTQYF
v_call: TRBV12-3/TRBV12-4; clone_size: many; j_call: TRBJ2-3; d_call: TRBD2; cdr3_nt: TGTGCCAGCAGTTTAATAGCGGGGGGCACAGATACGCAGTATTTT; cdr3_aa: CASSLIAGGTDTQYF
v_call: TRBV18; clone_size: many; j_call: TRBJ2-1; d_call: TRBD2; cdr3_nt: TGTGCCAGCTCACCTTCGCGGGGGGGGAACAATGAGCAGTTCTTC; cdr3_aa: CASSPSRGGNNEQFF
v_call: TRBV28; clone_size: many; j_call: TRBJ1-5; d_call: -; cdr3_nt: TGTGCCAGCAGTTGGGGCAATCAGCCCCAGCATTTT; cdr3_aa: CASSWGNQPQHF
v_call: TRBV28; clone_size: many; j_call: TRBJ1-1; d_call: -; cdr3_nt: TGTGCCAGCAGTTTAGGTGCGGGGCAGTCCGAGGCTTTCTTT; cdr3_aa: CASSLGAGQSEAFF
v_call: TRBV27; clone_size: many; j_call: TRBJ2-5; d_call: TRBD1; cdr3_nt: TGTGCCAGCAGTTTGAGGACAGGCCAAGAGACCCAGTACTTC; cdr3_aa: CASSLRTGQETQYF
v_call: TRBV4-1; clone_size: many; j_call: TRBJ1-3; d_call: -; cdr3_nt: TGCGCCAGCAGCTTGCAGGGGTCTGGAAACACCATATATTTT; cdr3_aa: CASSLQGSGNTIYF
v_call: TRBV25-1; clone_size: many; j_call: TRBJ1-1; d_call: -; cdr3_nt: TGTGCCAGCAGTGACTCAGGCACTGAAGCTTTCTTT; cdr3_aa: CASSDSGTEAFF
v_call: TRBV7-2; clone_size: many; j_call: TRBJ1-1; d_call: TRBD1; cdr3_nt: TGTGCCAGCAGCTCCGGGACAGGCCTTGAAGCTTTCTTT; cdr3_aa: CASSSGTGLEAFF
v_call: TRBV18; clone_size: few; j_call: TRBJ2-7; d_call: TRBD2; cdr3_nt: TGTGCCAGCTCACCACCCGACCTAGCGGGGGGGTACGAGCAGTACTTC; cdr3_aa: CASSPPDLAGGYEQYF
v_call: TRBV5-1; clone_size: many; j_call: TRBJ2-3; d_call: TRBD2; cdr3_nt: TGCGCCAGCAGCTTGGGGACTAGCGGAGATACGCAGTATTTT; cdr3_aa: CASSLGTSGDTQYF
v_call: TRBV5-1; clone_size: many; j_call: TRBJ1-1; d_call: -; cdr3_nt: TGCGCCAGCAGCTTGAGGACTATGAACACTGAAGCTTTCTTT; cdr3_aa: CASSLRTMNTEAFF
v_call: TRBV5-4; clone_size: many; j_call: TRBJ2-3; d_call: TRBD1; cdr3_nt: TGTGCCAGCAGCTTGGCCCCAGGGGGCGCAGATACGCAGTATTTT; cdr3_aa: CASSLAPGGADTQYF
v_call: TRBV15; clone_size: many; j_call: TRBJ1-5; d_call: -; cdr3_nt: TGTGCCACCAGCAGAGCCGGGTTAAAAGGTTTTAGGAGCAATCAGCCCCAGCATTTT; cdr3_aa: CATSRAGLKGFRSNQPQHF
v_call: TRBV3-1; clone_size: medium-sized; j_call: TRBJ2-3; d_call: TRBD2; cdr3_nt: TGTGCCAGCAGCCACGCGCGGGGGGGCACAGATACGCAGTATTTT; cdr3_aa: CASSHARGGTDTQYF
v_call: TRBV7-2; clone_size: many; j_call: TRBJ2-1; d_call: -; cdr3_nt: TGTGCCAGCAGCTTAGGTCGGGGACAACTCGATGAGCAGTTCTTC; cdr3_aa: CASSLGRGQLDEQFF
v_call: TRBV6-5; clone_size: -; j_call: TRBJ2-2; d_call: -; cdr3_nt: TGTGCCAGCAGTTACTCAGACATTTACACCGGGGAGCTGTTTTTT; cdr3_aa: CASSYSDIYTGELFF
v_call: TRBV27; clone_size: medium-sized; j_call: TRBJ2-1; d_call: TRBD1; cdr3_nt: TGTGCCAGCAGTTTATCAGGGACAGAACGACAGGAGCAGTTCTTC; cdr3_aa: CASSLSGTERQEQFF
v_call: TRBV27; clone_size: many; j_call: TRBJ2-2; d_call: -; cdr3_nt: TGTGCCAGCAGTCTTTTCAAGAACACCGGGGAGCTGTTTTTT; cdr3_aa: CASSLFKNTGELFF
v_call: TRBV5-6; clone_size: many; j_call: TRBJ1-1; d_call: -; cdr3_nt: TGTGCCAGCAGCTTGGCGGGGGGCGTGCGACGGGGCCTGGGATCTGAAGCTTTCTTT; cdr3_aa: CASSLAGGVRRGLGSEAFF
v_call: TRBV20-1; clone_size: many; j_call: TRBJ2-1; d_call: TRBD1; cdr3_nt: TGCAGTGCTAGCCCACGGGACAGGGGGCGCGTTGAGCAGTTCTTC; cdr3_aa: CSASPRDRGRVEQFF
v_call: TRBV7-9; clone_size: many; j_call: TRBJ2-5; d_call: -; cdr3_nt: TGTGCCAGCAGCTCACAGGGATCATGGGAGACCCAGTACTTC; cdr3_aa: CASSSQGSWETQYF